The 29 T cell receptor beta chains below come from one sample, sequenced in a study of CD4+ T cells in melanoma. TCRdb keeps only in-frame clones here, not all; method: immunoSEQ multiplex PCR. The top ten clones hold roughly 3.5% of a sample with around 100,000 clones, about nine tenths of them seen once. Material for sequencing was peripheral blood. These receptors all stem from a human donor with melanoma.

V and J are TRBV9 and TRBJ2-5; TRBD1 agrees at 7 bases. Germline lookup yields CDR1 SGDLS and CDR2 YYNGEE. Trimming at V came to 3 bases and at J to 4 bases, leaving 3 bases not matched to a gene. The CDR3 loop spans 13 amino acids. The DNA of the CDR3 is TGTGCCAGCAGCGCCACAGGGGCAGAGACCCAGTACTTC. This gives the protein CASSATGAETQYF.

The table lists this clone with a count of one. This chain connects TRBV7-2 to TRBJ1-1, with D unresolved. Germline assignment: CDR1 SGHTA and CDR2 FQGNSA. CDR3 length: 12 amino acids. Trimming stripped 3 bases from V and 8 bases from J, with 10 bases between. The CDR3 protein is CASSFAGREAFF. CDR3 bases: TGTGCCAGCAGCTTTGCGGGTCGGGAAGCTTTCTTT.

Points on this clone: At the DNA level, this CDR3 is encoded by other sequences in the same sample as well. The chain joins TRBV20-1 to TRBJ2-7; D gene unclear. CDR3 size: 11 residues. The ends were cut back, 0 bases at V and 2 bases at J, with 2 bases in the middle. Looked up from germline, CDR1 is DFQATT and CDR2 is SNEGSKA (reference sequence). CDR3 region: CSARDPYEQYF. CDR3 nucleotide sequence: TGCAGTGCTAGAGACCCCTACGAGCAGTACTTC.

The J gene is TRBJ2-7, the V gene TRBV28; D perhaps matches TRBD1 (5 bases). Looked up from germline, CDR1 is MDHEN and CDR2 is SYDVKM. V lost 3 bases, J lost 0 bases, and 9 bases lay in between. The CDR3 length is 14 residues. CDR3 in DNA: TGTGCCAGCAGTTTGGAACAGGCCTCCTACGAGCAGTACTTC. This gives the protein CASSLEQASYEQYF.

This clone has just one count. The rearrangement uses TRBV30 and TRBJ1-3, with 8 bases that match TRBD1. The trim removed 1 base at V and 4 bases at J, leaving 3 bases unmatched. Germline V gene lookup returns CDR1 GTSNPN and CDR2 SVGIG (reference sequence). This CDR3 is 14 amino acids long. Here the CDR3 reads CAWSAGGLGNTIYF. DNA for the CDR3: TGTGCCTGGAGTGCAGGGGGCCTAGGAAACACCATATATTTT.

The chain links TRBV28 to TRBJ2-1; D could derive from TRBD1 or TRBD2 (6 bases each). Germline CDR1 MDHEN, CDR2 SYDVKM. Trimming cost V 9 bases and J 6 bases, with 18 bases left between them. This CDR3 has 14 amino acids. The CDR3 spells CASGEGGEVNEQFF. In DNA, the CDR3 is TGTGCCAGTGGTGAGGGGGGAGAAGTCAATGAGCAGTTCTTC.

The gene calls are TRBV7-7 and TRBJ1-1, with D unresolved. V lost 6 bases, J lost 1 base, and 9 bases lay in between. Germline V lookup: CDR1 SSHAT, CDR2 FNYEAQ (reference sequence). This CDR3 spans 13 amino acids. This CDR3 is CASSTTENTEAFF. The DNA for the CDR3 is TGTGCCAGCAGTACGACGGAGAACACTGAAGCTTTCTTT.

The chain combines TRBV7-2 with TRBJ2-3; D perhaps matches TRBD1 (6 bases). The CDR3 spans 14 residues. Germline loops: CDR1 SGHTA, CDR2 FQGNSA. V dropped 5 bases and J dropped 5 bases, with 14 bases sitting between them. DNA of the CDR3: TGTGCCAGCAGCATTCGACAGGTCGGAGATACGCAGTATTTT. Amino acids: CASSIRQVGDTQYF.

The chain couples TRBV7-9 to TRBJ1-1; D not certain. The CDR3 spans 13 residues. The V gene lost 4 bases and the J gene lost 6 bases, with 12 bases spanning the gap. CDR1 is SEHNR, CDR2 FQNEAQ, per germline (reference sequence). CDR3 bases: TGTGCCAGCAGCTCTTTCGAGAGGGCTGAAGCTTTCTTT. This sequence encodes CASSSFERAEAFF.

The J gene is TRBJ1-5, the V gene TRBV30, with 7 nucleotides matching TRBD1. V shed 4 bases, J shed 3 bases, and the junction held 9 bases outside the gene matches. The germline CDR1 and CDR2 sequences are GTSNPN and SVGIG (reference sequence). This CDR3 is 15 amino acids long. The CDR3, as DNA: TGTGCCTGGACCCCAGGGGGAGACTACAATCAGCCCCAGCATTTT. Encoded protein: CAWTPGGDYNQPQHF.

This rearrangement joins TRBV19 to TRBJ1-5, with 7 bases fitting TRBD1. Germline-derived CDR1 and CDR2 are LNHDA and SQIVND (reference sequence). Trimming cost V 11 bases and J 3 bases; bases outside gene matches: 10. The CDR3 has 14 amino acids. The CDR3 nucleotides read TGTGCCGGCGGACAGGCCACAATCAATCAGCCCCAGCATTTT. Its protein is CAGGQATINQPQHF.

The chain employs TRBV2 and TRBJ1-2; unclear D gene. Germline CDR1 is SNHLY and CDR2 is FYNNEI. The CDR3 loop spans 14 amino acids. Trimming left V 6 bases short and J 4 bases short, with 15 bases between. The CDR3 loop reads CASRGGRTTYGYTF. Written as DNA, the CDR3 is TGTGCCAGCAGGGGCGGGAGGACCACCTATGGCTACACCTTC.

V and J are TRBV4-2 and TRBJ1-5; D gene unclear. The V gene's germline CDR1 is LGHNA and CDR2 YNFKEQ. The ends were cut back, 0 bases at V and 4 bases at J, with 7 bases in the middle. The CDR3 runs 14 residues. CDR3 protein: CASSQDHRNQPQHF. The CDR3 DNA is TGTGCCAGCAGCCAAGATCACCGAAATCAGCCCCAGCATTTT.

The rearrangement links TRBV6-5 to TRBJ2-7; 8 positions agree with TRBD1. V was pared by 6 bases and J by 2 bases, with 6 bases of the junction left unmatched. The CDR3 consists of 14 residues. Germline lookup yields CDR1 MNHEY and CDR2 SVGAGI. The CDR3 DNA is TGTGCCAGCAGGAAGGACAGGGACGCCTACGAGCAGTACTTC. Translating it yields CASRKDRDAYEQYF.

The chain recombines TRBV4-3 with TRBJ2-7, with 9 bases matching TRBD1. The CDR3 extends over 16 amino acids. J lost 6 bases, V lost 0 bases, and 9 bases had no gene match. CDR1 is LGHNA, CDR2 YSLEER, per germline. The CDR3 loop is CASSQDQDRGPLEQYF. CDR3 nucleotide sequence: TGCGCCAGCAGCCAAGATCAGGACAGGGGCCCCCTCGAGCAGTACTTC.

This clone was seen a single time. This chain uses TRBV27 with TRBJ2-1, with D possibly TRBD2 on 5 matching bases. The CDR3 is 13 amino acids. Trimming left V 6 bases short and J 9 bases short, with 15 bases between. Germline values: CDR1 MNHEY, CDR2 SMNVEV (reference sequence). The CDR3 here is CASRARGQIEQFF. CDR3 in DNA: TGTGCCAGCAGGGCCCGGGGTCAGATTGAGCAGTTCTTC.

The J gene is TRBJ2-7, the V gene TRBV28; possible D gene TRBD2, 5 bases. The CDR3 is 15 amino acids. Germline V gene lookup returns CDR1 MDHEN and CDR2 SYDVKM. V shed 4 bases and J shed 3 bases, with 16 bases lying between them. In DNA form, the CDR3 reads TGTGCCAGCAGTTCGACGGGGTCAGGAGTCTACGAGCAGTACTTC. Its protein product is CASSSTGSGVYEQYF. The whole variable domain, filled in from reference TRBV28 and TRBJ2-7, reads DVKVTQSSRYLVKRTGEKVFLECVQDMDHENMFWYRQDPGLGLRLIYFSYDVKMKEKGDIPEGYSVSREKKERFSLILESASTNQTSMYLCASSSTGSGVYEQYFGPGTRLTVT.

V is TRBV5-1 and J is TRBJ1-1; 7 bases map to TRBD1. J gave up 1 base and V 1 base, and 1 base lay outside the gene matches. Germline V gene sequence: CDR1 SGHRS, CDR2 YFSETQ. The CDR3 extends over 14 amino acids. The CDR3: CASSLRQGNTEAFF. In DNA form, the CDR3 reads TGCGCCAGCAGCTTGCGACAGGGGAACACTGAAGCTTTCTTT.

The chain recombines TRBV5-5 with TRBJ2-3; TRBD2 matches 8 bases. CDR1 is SGHKS and CDR2 is YYEKEE in the germline V gene (reference sequence). The V and J ends lost 1 base and 5 bases, in that order; junction bases with no gene match: 9. CDR3 length: 16 residues. The CDR3 DNA is TGTGCCAGCAGCTTGCGACTAGCGAGTCGTGGAGATACGCAGTATTTT. Protein: CASSLRLASRGDTQYF.

This clone was picked up one time. The chain uses TRBV19 and TRBJ2-3; possibly TRBD2 for D (6 bases). V shed 5 bases and J shed 7 bases, with 16 bases lying between them. This CDR3 is built from 14 residues. Per germline, CDR1 LNHDA and CDR2 SQIVND (reference sequence). The CDR3 nucleotides are TGTGCCAGTAGTTCTCGGGGGAAGGTATATACGCAGTATTTT. Translation: CASSSRGKVYTQYF. Using reference TRBV19 and TRBJ2-3 for the parts outside the CDR3, the full variable domain is DGGITQSPKYLFRKEGQNVTLSCEQNLNHDAMYWYRQDPGQGLRLIYYSQIVNDFQKGDIAEGYSVSREKKESFPLTVTSAQKNPTAFYLCASSSRGKVYTQYFGPGTRLTVL.

The rearrangement joins TRBV2 to TRBJ2-3, with 7 positions matching TRBD2. The ends lost 6 bases at V and 0 bases at J; junction bases unmatched: 6. The germline V gene encodes CDR1 SNHLY and CDR2 FYNNEI. There are 15 residues in the CDR3. The CDR3 sequence: CASRYGGSSTDTQYF. CDR3 in DNA: TGTGCCAGCAGGTACGGCGGGAGTAGCACAGATACGCAGTATTTT. Drawing the rest from reference TRBV2 and TRBJ2-3, the complete variable domain is EPEVTQTPSHQVTQMGQEVILRCVPISNHLYFYWYRQILGQKVEFLVSFYNNEISEKSEIFDDQFSVERPDGSNFTLKIRSTKLEDSAMYFCASRYGGSSTDTQYFGPGTRLTVL.

This clone showed up just a few times. Other nucleotide sequences from this sample produce the same CDR3. This chain links TRBV9 with TRBJ2-7; the D gene is possibly TRBD1 (5 bases). Trimming stripped 3 bases from V and 4 bases from J, with 8 bases between. The CDR3 covers 12 residues. Germline lookup yields CDR1 SGDLS and CDR2 YYNGEE. CDR3: CASSAQGYEQYF. The CDR3 DNA sequence: TGTGCCAGCAGCGCCCAGGGATACGAGCAGTACTTC.

V gene TRBV9 combines with J gene TRBJ2-2; no reliable D call. Germline V gives CDR1 SGDLS, CDR2 YYNGEE. Trimming removed 1 base at V and 0 bases at J, with 10 bases between. This CDR3 has 16 residues. The CDR3 loop reads CASSVSWTTNTGELFF. CDR3 DNA sequence: TGTGCCAGCAGCGTATCCTGGACCACGAACACCGGGGAGCTGTTTTTT. The full variable domain, with the rest looked up from reference TRBV9 and TRBJ2-2, is DSGVTQTPKHLITATGQRVTLRCSPRSGDLSVYWYQQSLDQGLQFLIQYYNGEERAKGNILERFSAQQFPDLHSELNLSSLELGDSALYFCASSVSWTTNTGELFFGEGSRLTVL.

This chain connects TRBV5-4 to TRBJ2-4; 10 bases are a match to TRBD1. This CDR3 has 16 amino acids. Germline V gene lookup returns CDR1 SGHNT and CDR2 YYREEE (reference sequence). V lost 4 bases and J lost 0; bases outside the gene matches: 4. The CDR3 DNA follows: TGTGCCAGCAGCCAGGGACAGGGGATAGCCAAAAACATTCAGTACTTC. It is translated as CASSQGQGIAKNIQYF.

V and J are TRBV7-3 and TRBJ1-1, with 8 bases fitting TRBD1. The ends lost 5 bases at V and 4 bases at J; junction bases unmatched: 9. The CDR3 runs 15 residues. The germline V gene encodes CDR1 SGHTA and CDR2 FQGTGA. The CDR3 spells CASSKDRGPLTEAFF. The CDR3 bases are TGTGCCAGCAGCAAAGACAGGGGTCCCCTCACTGAAGCTTTCTTT.

The chain links TRBV9 to TRBJ2-1; 11 nucleotides align to TRBD2. Germline V CDR1 and CDR2: SGDLS, YYNGEE. With 0 bases clipped from V and 10 bases from J, the junction kept 6 bases outside the gene matches. The CDR3 has 15 amino acids. For the CDR3, the DNA is TGTGCCAGCAGCGTAGCCCTAGCGGGAGGTCGGGAGCAGTTCTTC. This encodes CASSVALAGGREQFF. The whole variable domain, remainder taken from reference TRBV9 and TRBJ2-1, is DSGVTQTPKHLITATGQRVTLRCSPRSGDLSVYWYQQSLDQGLQFLIQYYNGEERAKGNILERFSAQQFPDLHSELNLSSLELGDSALYFCASSVALAGGREQFFGPGTRLTVL.

The chain joins TRBV5-1 to TRBJ2-3; 13 positions match TRBD2. This CDR3 spans 16 amino acids. The V and J ends lost 4 bases and 2 bases, in that order; junction bases with no gene match: 4. From germline, CDR1 is SGHRS and CDR2 YFSETQ. The CDR3 reads CASSPGTSGTTDTQYF. CDR3 coding DNA: TGCGCCAGCAGCCCCGGGACTAGCGGGACCACAGATACGCAGTATTTT.

This rearrangement joins TRBV18 to TRBJ2-7; no clear D gene. The length of the CDR3 is 11 residues. The germline gives CDR1 KGHSH, CDR2 LQKENI. V lost 5 bases and J 0 bases, leaving 2 bases between the germline ends. In DNA, the CDR3 is TGTGCCAGCTCAACCTCCTACGAGCAGTACTTC. This sequence encodes CASSTSYEQYF.

The rearrangement joins TRBV20-1 to TRBJ2-5; no firm D call. The J call may be wrong; the DNA end is better matched by TRBJ2-7. CDR1 DFQATT and CDR2 SNEGSKA come from the germline V gene (reference sequence). The CDR3 extends over 11 amino acids. CDR3 loop: CSASGDYEQYF. The DNA for the CDR3 is TGCAGTGCTAGTGGGGACTACGAGCAGTACTTC.